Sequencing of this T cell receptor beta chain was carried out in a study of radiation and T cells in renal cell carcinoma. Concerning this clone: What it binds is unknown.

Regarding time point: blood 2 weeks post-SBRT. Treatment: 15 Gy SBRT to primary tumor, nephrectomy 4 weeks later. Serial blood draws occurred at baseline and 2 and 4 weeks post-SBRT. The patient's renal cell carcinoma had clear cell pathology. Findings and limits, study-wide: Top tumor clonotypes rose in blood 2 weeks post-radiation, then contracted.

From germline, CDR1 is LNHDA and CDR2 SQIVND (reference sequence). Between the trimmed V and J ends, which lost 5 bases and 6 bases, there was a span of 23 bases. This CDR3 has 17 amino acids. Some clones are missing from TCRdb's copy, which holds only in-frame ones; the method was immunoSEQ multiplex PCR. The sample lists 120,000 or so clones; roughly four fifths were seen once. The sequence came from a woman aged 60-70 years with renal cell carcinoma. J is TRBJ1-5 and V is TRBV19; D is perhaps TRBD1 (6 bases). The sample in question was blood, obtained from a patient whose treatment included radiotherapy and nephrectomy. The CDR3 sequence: CASSRLKFSGDTQPQHF. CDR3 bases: TGTGCCAGTAGTCGTCTAAAGTTCTCAGGGGATACTCAGCCCCAGCATTTT.